By its share, the clone carrying this T cell receptor beta chain is medium-sized (0.01 to 0.1%). Its antigen is currently unknown. The record originates from a study of T-cell memory formation after mild COVID-19. Whole-study results and caveats: What remained unconfirmed was the SARS-CoV-2 specificity of second-wave clones peaking on day 37.

One entry per CDR3 protein, called by TCRdb with MiXCR from the 5' RACE reads. The repertoire holds 350,000 to 450,000 distinct CDR3 sequences, with roughly 14% as singletons. The V segment lost 1 base and the J segment 4 bases; nucleotides outside the gene matches: 4. This CDR3 has 15 residues. The germline CDR1 and CDR2 sequences are SEHNR and FQNEAQ (reference sequence). The chain links TRBV7-9 to TRBJ2-4, with 7 bases fitting TRBD2. The sequence was obtained from a man between 18 and 35 years old who had mild COVID-19 (a few samples of this study predate the infection). Cell type and time point are not known. The specimen sequenced was PBMCs or a T cell subset sorted from them (not recorded which). For the CDR3, the DNA is TGTGCCAGCAGCTTAGTGCAGCGGGGAAAAAACATTCAGTACTTC. This encodes CASSLVQRGKNIQYF.